This T cell receptor beta chain emerged from a study of CD8+ T cells in alopecia areata (dated by TCRdb to 2016 to 2019). For the wider study: The treated patients took part in an open-label pilot trial in which moderate-to-severe alopecia areata was treated with oral tofacitinib at 5 to 10 mg twice daily. Tofacitinib was given for 6 to 18 months, followed by 6 months of follow-up off drug to assess delayed response and recurrence. The SALT score, which quantifies the percentage of affected scalp surface area, was used to measure disease severity in treated patients. The study used high-throughput TCRbeta sequencing to examine T cell clonal expansion in alopecia areata, in both the C3H/HeJ mouse model and human patients. Human TCRbeta sequencing covered scalp tissue and sorted CD4+ and CD8+ peripheral blood T cells from patchy and totalis/universalis alopecia areata patients and healthy controls. Tofacitinib-treated patients had biopsies at baseline and at 4 and 24 weeks of treatment, with a later scalp biopsy in several patients. Scalp clonality was compared among normal scalp (n=4), patchy alopecia areata scalp (n=8), and alopecia totalis/universalis scalp (n=8). RNA was obtained with the PAXgene miRNA kit for fixed scalp, the miRNeasy kit for PBMCs, and the RNeasy kit for mouse skin. immunoSEQ multiplex PCR using 35 Vbeta forward primers and 13 Jbeta reverse primers was used to amplify TCRbeta CDR3 regions.

This sample's time point label indicates: roughly 26 weeks on oral tofacitinib. Read against the paper, the sample's treatment or condition label means: oral pan-JAK inhibitor, 5-10 mg twice daily. Lesional scalp punch biopsies and peripheral blood were collected from alopecia areata patients. PBMCs were separated by density centrifugation and stained for CD3, CD4 and CD8, after which CD4+ and CD8+ T cells were sorted on a FACSAria. Trimming at the junction amounts to 5 bases on V and 0 bases on J, and the germline ends lie 13 bases apart. Its CDR3 holds 14 amino acids, cysteine through phenylalanine. Just CDR3 DNA is preserved here, 42 bases in frame from base 1. CDR1 SQVTM and CDR2 ANQGSEA are derived from the germline V gene. In the case of this clone: This clone's antigen is unknown. No qualities accompany the bases; no much larger clone lies one base away.

What the authors observed across the whole study: Because the treated cohort was small and had only one nonresponder, larger studies are needed to examine links between baseline CD8+ expansion and response. Higher clonality and more expanded CD8+ clones were observed in lesional scalp than in normal scalp, particularly in alopecia totalis/universalis, a finding suggestive of antigenic drive. Compared with mice, TCR sequences shared between patients were less clear, possibly partly because of HLA diversity across the patient population. Unlike mouse skin, where gammadelta T cells dominate, normal human skin contains resident alphabeta T cells that get sequenced too, which complicates analysis of the scalp TCR repertoire. During tofacitinib treatment, many expanded lesional clones remained in scalp and blood, and this persistence may partly explain relapse after treatment is stopped. Tofacitinib significantly lowered scalp clonality and the number of expanded CD8+ clones among the top 100 scalp clones.

Library preparation used the immunoSEQ multiplex PCR assay. To provide template for TCR sequencing, every sample had RNA extracted and reverse transcribed into cDNA. First-strand cDNA was synthesized with SuperScript III using a 2:1 mix of oligo-dT and random hexamers. Amplification bias was assessed with a synthetic immune receptor repertoire, and residual bias was removed computationally. From the authors' description of their analysis: Raw reads were preprocessed to remove errors, and CDR3 was defined according to IMGT conventions as the region from the conserved cysteine to phenylalanine. Clonality was computed by normalizing Shannon entropy by log2 of the number of productive unique TCRs and subtracting the result from 1. Whether scalp clones were CD4 or CD8 was inferred by matching scalp TCRbeta sequences against CD4 and CD8 repertoires sorted from blood. TCRdb retrieved this table from immuneACCESS and kept in-frame rearrangements only. Not all clones are present; in checked studies, unresolved V genes account for under half, and no reason is known for the remainder. V and J calls and clone size are given by that table; D and trimming were obtained from the DNA. Counted in this sample were some 110,000 clones; roughly 50% of them appeared once. 9.5% to 15% of the sample lies in the top ten.

The clonotype comes from a human donor with alopecia areata. This specimen consisted of CD8+ T cells sorted from blood, obtained at week 24, from a patient treated with tofacitinib. Rearrangement joined TRBV29-1 to TRBJ1-2; matching of 6 bases hints at TRBD1 as the D gene. Here the CDR3 is given as CSVLGTPTNYGYTF. DNA sequence: TGCAGCGTTTTGGGGACACCCACTAACTATGGCTACACCTTC.